Following are 21 T cell receptor beta chains from one sample sequenced in a study of T cells in Graves' hyperthyroidism and ophthalmopathy. Amplified regions were TCR beta CDR3 sequences from RNA transcripts. Carried out on the TCR CDR3, a first-round RT-PCR used the HTBI primer set. Using its own MiXCR run on the multiplex PCR reads, TCRdb lists one record per CDR3 protein. The sample lists fewer than 400,000 distinct CDR3 sequences; around a quarter were seen once. Sequenced input: blood. These receptors were collected from a man aged 45-60 years with Graves' hyperthyroidism.

A few counts support this clonotype. The rearrangement links TRBV20-1 to TRBJ1-5, with TRBD1 as a possible D gene (5 bases). CDR1 DFQATT and CDR2 SNEGSKA come from the germline V gene (reference sequence). This CDR3 contains 17 residues. V lost 1 base and J 6 bases, leaving 22 bases between the germline ends. CDR3 protein: CSARASGRQRDAQPQHF. The CDR3 region has the DNA TGCAGTGCTAGAGCTTCGGGGCGACAAAGGGATGCTCAGCCCCAGCATTTT.

The chain recombines TRBV12-5 with TRBJ1-4; no clear D gene. This CDR3 region has 14 residues. Between the trimmed V and J ends, which lost 1 base and 0 bases, there was a span of 3 bases. Germline values: CDR1 LGHNT, CDR2 FRNRAP. The CDR3 sequence is CASGLGSTNEKLFF. DNA of the CDR3: TGTGCTAGTGGTTTGGGCTCAACTAATGAAAAACTGTTTTTT.

The chain joins TRBV6-1 to TRBJ2-3; 9 positions agree with TRBD1. In germline, CDR1 is MNHNS, CDR2 SASEGT. V trimming: 6 bases; J trimming: 3 bases; junction bases outside the gene matches: 10. This CDR3 is built from 16 residues. The CDR3, as DNA: TGTGCCAGCAGACCATTGGGACAGGGAAAGACAGATACGCAGTATTTT. The encoded protein is CASRPLGQGKTDTQYF.

V gene TRBV5-5 combines with J gene TRBJ2-7, with D possibly being TRBD1 or TRBD2 (5 bases each). The germline V and J ends were trimmed by 6 bases and 4 bases, with 20 bases remaining between them. Germline lookup yields CDR1 SGHKS and CDR2 YYEKEE (reference sequence). The CDR3 runs 15 residues. CDR3 loop: CASNLGPGTLYEQYF. The CDR3 coding sequence is TGTGCCAGCAACTTAGGCCCAGGGACGCTATACGAGCAGTACTTC.

The rearrangement joins TRBV10-3 to TRBJ1-1, with 7 bases aligning to TRBD1. V was clipped by 2 bases and J by 8 bases; unmatched bases: 2. The CDR3 sequence is 12 residues long. Germline V gene data show CDR1 as ENHRY and CDR2 as SYGVKD. The CDR3 reads CAISEKTGEAFF. The DNA for the CDR3 is TGTGCCATCAGTGAGAAGACAGGGGAAGCTTTCTTT.

This chain uses TRBV6-1 with TRBJ1-2; D uncertain. Trimming cost V 2 bases and J 4 bases, with 8 bases left between them. The CDR3 is 13 residues long. The germline CDR1 and CDR2 sequences are MNHNS and SASEGT. The CDR3 loop is CASSEHGGYGYTF. As DNA, the CDR3 is TGTGCCAGCAGTGAACACGGCGGCTATGGCTACACCTTC.

The rearrangement joins TRBV5-1 to TRBJ2-7, with TRBD2 matching over 8 bases. CDR1 and CDR2 from the germline V gene are SGHRS and YFSETQ. V shed 0 bases and J 6 bases; nucleotides not matched to a gene: 8. The CDR3 has 15 residues. CDR3 coding DNA: TGCGCCAGCAGCTTGGTCCAGCGGGAGAATGGCGAGCAGTACTTC. Translated: CASSLVQRENGEQYF.

A few counts support this clonotype. The gene calls are TRBV11-1 and TRBJ2-3; TRBD2 agrees at 9 bases. The CDR3 loop spans 17 amino acids. Germline V gene lookup returns CDR1 SGHAT and CDR2 FQDESV (reference sequence). Losses at the gene ends were 6 bases for V and 3 bases for J; bases not matched to a gene: 13. This CDR3 is CASSSSRAGGPTDTQYF. CDR3 nucleotide sequence: TGTGCCAGCAGTTCCTCGCGAGCGGGGGGTCCTACAGATACGCAGTATTTT.

This clonotype was seen ten or more times. The gene calls are TRBV28 and TRBJ2-5; D might be TRBD2 (6 bases). V lost 2 bases to trimming and J lost 5 bases, with 12 bases between them. Germline V gene data show CDR1 as MDHEN and CDR2 as SYDVKM. The CDR3 contains 14 residues. CDR3 protein: CASSLPTSMETQYF. Written as DNA, the CDR3 is TGTGCCAGCAGTTTACCGACTAGTATGGAGACCCAGTACTTC.

V usage is TRBV7-9 and J usage is TRBJ1-2; D perhaps matches TRBD1 (6 bases). The length of the CDR3 is 13 residues. CDR1 and CDR2 from the germline V gene are SEHNR and FQNEAQ (reference sequence). Trimming shortened V by 0 bases and J by 4 bases, and 6 bases separated the two germline ends. CDR3 in amino acids: CASSLAQGYGYTF. In nucleotides, the CDR3 is TGTGCCAGCAGCTTAGCACAGGGCTATGGCTACACCTTC.

This clonotype was seen only a few times. The CDR3 is CASSARATSYGYTF. The DNA for the CDR3 is TGTGCCAGCAGTGCGAGGGCAACGTCCTATGGCTACACCTTC. The J gene is TRBJ1-2, the V gene TRBV2; D gene uncertain. Germline CDR1 is SNHLY and CDR2 is FYNNEI. The V and J ends lost 4 bases and 4 bases respectively, with 13 bases between them. There are 14 residues in the CDR3.

This clonotype was detected ten times or more. The V gene is TRBV6-1, the J gene TRBJ2-3; possibly TRBD2 for D (7 bases). This CDR3 has 16 amino acids. Germline assignment: CDR1 MNHNS and CDR2 SASEGT. V lost 3 bases and J lost 6, with 19 bases in between. DNA of the CDR3: TGTGCCAGCAGTGACCACCCTCTGGGGAGGGGGGATACGCAGTATTTT. Protein: CASSDHPLGRGDTQYF.

The chain combines TRBV7-3 with TRBJ2-1; 7 bases are shared with TRBD1. CDR3 size: 15 residues. From germline, CDR1 is SGHTA and CDR2 FQGTGA. V shed 5 bases, J shed 4 bases, and the junction held 8 bases outside the gene matches. The CDR3 DNA is TGTGCCAGCAGCGTAGAAGGGGGCCGGTACAATGAGCAGTTCTTC. This gives the protein CASSVEGGRYNEQFF.

There are a few counts of this clonotype. V usage is TRBV6-6 and J usage is TRBJ2-7, with TRBD1 matching over 8 bases. J lost 5 bases, V lost 2 bases, and 8 bases had no gene match. The CDR3 is 15 residues long. Per the germline V gene, CDR1 is MNHNY and CDR2 is SVGAGI (reference sequence). The chain's CDR3 is CASSYPRTGSHEQYF. CDR3 coding DNA: TGTGCCAGCAGTTACCCCCGGACAGGGAGCCACGAGCAGTACTTC.

The rearrangement links TRBV12-5 to TRBJ2-1; D remains unclear. The CDR3 totals 12 residues. Per germline, CDR1 LGHNT and CDR2 FRNRAP. The V and J ends lost 1 base and 13 bases respectively, with 11 bases between them. CDR3 in DNA: TGTGCTAGTGGTTTGGGAACGGAGTTTCAGTTCTTC. It specifies CASGLGTEFQFF.

This clonotype was counted at least ten times. The J gene is TRBJ2-1, the V gene TRBV3-1; unclear D gene. CDR3 length: 14 residues. Germline V gene sequence: CDR1 LGHDT, CDR2 YNNKEL (reference sequence). V was pared by 3 bases and J by 4 bases, with 10 bases between. DNA of the CDR3: TGTGCCAGCAGCCACCAGACACCGTACAATGAGCAGTTCTTC. As protein: CASSHQTPYNEQFF.

The rearrangement joins TRBV6-2 or TRBV6-3 to TRBJ1-2, with D unclear. V was cut by 7 bases and J by 1 base, with 7 bases left in between. The germline V gene has CDR1 MNHEY and CDR2 SVGEGT. The CDR3 totals 12 residues. The CDR3 bases are TGTGCCAGCAAGGCACATAACTATGGCTACACCTTC. Translated, it gives CASKAHNYGYTF.

This clonotype was seen more than once but under ten times. The chain joins TRBV20-1 to TRBJ2-7, with a possible D match to TRBD2 (5 bases). The V end lost 5 bases, the J end lost 1 base, and 15 bases lay between the germline ends. This CDR3 has 14 amino acids. Germline CDR1 reads DFQATT; CDR2 reads SNEGSKA (reference sequence). CDR3 sequence reads: CSAVKFGSSYEQYF. DNA for the CDR3: TGCAGTGCTGTAAAATTTGGGAGTTCCTACGAGCAGTACTTC.

This clonotype was detected only a few times. V gene TRBV6-1 combines with J gene TRBJ1-1, with D possibly matching TRBD1 (6 bases). V was cut by 7 bases and J by 7 bases, with 10 bases left in between. Looked up from germline, CDR1 is MNHNS and CDR2 is SASEGT. This CDR3 has 11 amino acids. CDR3 sequence (DNA): TGTGCCAGCATCAGGGGATTTGAAGCTTTCTTT. Translating gives CASIRGFEAFF.

This clonotype was recorded many times. This chain connects TRBV11-2 to TRBJ2-7; possibly TRBD2 for D (5 bases). Germline V gene sequence: CDR1 SGHAT, CDR2 FQNNGV. The CDR3 spans 14 residues. V was shortened by 5 bases and J by 1 base, with 12 bases between the two germline ends. The CDR3 DNA reads TGTGCCAGCAGCGCCCAAGCGGCATCCTACGAGCAGTACTTC. It codes for CASSAQAASYEQYF.

The chain carries TRBV7-9 and TRBJ1-4; 9 nucleotides align to TRBD1. The CDR3 has 15 amino acids. CDR1 and CDR2 from the germline V gene are SEHNR and FQNEAQ (reference sequence). V lost 6 bases to trimming and J lost 5 bases; unmatched junction nucleotides: 7. CDR3 in DNA: TGTGCCAGCAGACCCGCTGGACAGGGGAATGAAAAACTGTTTTTT. This sequence encodes CASRPAGQGNEKLFF.